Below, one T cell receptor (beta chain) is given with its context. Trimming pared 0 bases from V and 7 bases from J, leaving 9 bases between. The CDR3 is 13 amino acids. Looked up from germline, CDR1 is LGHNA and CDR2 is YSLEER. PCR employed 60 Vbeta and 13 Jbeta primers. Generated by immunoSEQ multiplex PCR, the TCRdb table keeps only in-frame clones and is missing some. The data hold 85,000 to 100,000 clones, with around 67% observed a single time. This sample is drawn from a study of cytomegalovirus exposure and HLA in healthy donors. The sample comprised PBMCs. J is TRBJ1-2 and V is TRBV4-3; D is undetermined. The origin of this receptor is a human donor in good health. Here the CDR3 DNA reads TGCGCCAGCAGCCAAGATCCCGGGTCTGGCTACACCTTC. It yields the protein CASSQDPGSGYTF.